Presented here are 31 T cell receptor beta chains from one specimen sequenced in a study of cytomegalovirus exposure and HLA in healthy donors. Sequencing was performed with immunoSEQ multiplex PCR; in TCRdb, only in-frame clones are kept and a portion is missing. The sample contains approximately 120,000 clones, approximately 91% of which appear only once. Sequenced sample: PBMCs. The receptors were gathered from a woman aged 18-35 years in good health and CMV-seronegative.

V usage is TRBV18 and J usage is TRBJ1-2; D might be TRBD1 (5 bases). The ends were cut back, 2 bases at V and 4 bases at J, with 11 bases in the middle. Germline CDR1 is KGHSH and CDR2 is LQKENI. This CDR3 is built from 14 residues. CDR3 sequence (DNA): TGTGCCAGCTCACCAGGAGGGGAGGCCTATGGCTACACCTTC. Residues: CASSPGGEAYGYTF.

In its sample, this clone was seen a few times. The chain employs TRBV6-6 and TRBJ2-7, with TRBD2 matching over 9 bases. J was trimmed by 5 bases and V by 3 bases; bases with no gene match: 5. The CDR3 totals 14 residues. Germline loops: CDR1 MNHNY, CDR2 SVGAGI (reference sequence). The CDR3 spells CASSYGRGGDEQYF. CDR3 nucleotides: TGTGCCAGCAGTTATGGGCGGGGGGGCGACGAGCAGTACTTC.

This clone was observed once. The CDR3, as DNA: TGTGCCAGCAGCACACCACCGGACACTATCAAGAGCCTCCACTTT. Amino acids: CASSTPPDTIKSLHF. This chain links TRBV11-2 with TRBJ1-6; TRBD1 might be the D (5 bases). CDR1 and CDR2 from the germline V gene are SGHAT and FQNNGV. The CDR3 totals 15 residues. V shed 5 bases and J shed 15 bases, with 23 bases lying between them. Using reference TRBV11-2 and TRBJ1-6 for the parts outside the CDR3, the full variable domain is EAGVAQSPRYKIIEKRQSVAFWCNPISGHATLYWYQQILGQGPKLLIQFQNNGVVDDSQLPKDRFSAERLKGVDSTLKIQPAKLEDSAVYLCASSTPPDTIKSLHFGNGTRLTVT.

This sequence joins TRBV4-2 and TRBJ2-7; 9 bases are a match to TRBD2. The V gene end was trimmed by 3 bases and the J gene end by 1 base; junction bases not matched to a gene: 7. The CDR3 spans 16 residues. The germline V gene encodes CDR1 LGHNA and CDR2 YNFKEQ. The DNA of the CDR3 is TGTGCCAGCAGCCACTTAGCGGGGGTTACGTCCTACGAGCAGTACTTC. This gives the protein CASSHLAGVTSYEQYF.

This clone was detected only once. V and J are TRBV28 and TRBJ2-7, with 11 bases matching TRBD1. This CDR3 spans 15 amino acids. V dropped 7 bases and J dropped 3; count of bases not matched to a gene: 8. Germline CDR1 MDHEN, CDR2 SYDVKM. CDR3 loop: CASTFMGTGGYEQYF. The CDR3 region has the DNA TGTGCCAGCACCTTCATGGGGACAGGGGGCTACGAGCAGTACTTC.

The chain employs TRBV9 and TRBJ1-1; a possible D gene is TRBD1 (5 bases). This CDR3 has 13 amino acids. Germline V gene data show CDR1 as SGDLS and CDR2 as YYNGEE. Trimming stripped 4 bases from V and 3 bases from J, with 10 bases between. CDR3 bases: TGTGCCAGCAGCCCCACGGGGGACACTGAAGCTTTCTTT. Its translation: CASSPTGDTEAFF. The variable domain in full, with the rest retrieved from reference TRBV9 and TRBJ1-1, is DSGVTQTPKHLITATGQRVTLRCSPRSGDLSVYWYQQSLDQGLQFLIQYYNGEERAKGNILERFSAQQFPDLHSELNLSSLELGDSALYFCASSPTGDTEAFFGQGTRLTVV.

The V gene is TRBV18, the J gene TRBJ1-2, with 8 bases fitting TRBD1. CDR3 size: 17 residues. Losses at the gene ends were 6 bases for V and 4 bases for J; bases not matched to a gene: 16. The V gene's germline CDR1 is KGHSH and CDR2 LQKENI. CDR3 amino acids: CASSLTRTGNPFYGYTF. The CDR3 DNA reads as TGTGCCAGCTCCTTAACGAGGACAGGGAACCCGTTCTATGGCTACACCTTC.

The genes are TRBV7-2 and TRBJ2-7; weak D call: TRBD1 (6 bases). CDR3 size: 15 residues. CDR1 SGHTA and CDR2 FQGNSA come from the germline V gene. Trimming removed 2 bases at V and 5 bases at J, with 16 bases between. The CDR3 sequence is CASSLTLMNRDEQYF. Written as DNA, the CDR3 is TGTGCCAGCAGCTTAACCCTTATGAACAGGGACGAGCAGTACTTC.

The V and J genes are TRBV7-9 and TRBJ2-3; a weak D match, TRBD2 (5 bases). This CDR3 spans 15 amino acids. In germline, CDR1 is SEHNR, CDR2 FQNEAQ (reference sequence). The germline V and J ends were trimmed by 4 bases and 1 base, with 12 bases remaining between them. CDR3 amino acids: CASSSWTERTDTQYF. CDR3 nucleotides: TGTGCCAGCAGCTCCTGGACTGAGCGCACAGATACGCAGTATTTT.

For the CDR3, the DNA is TGTGCCACCAGCAGAGGTAGCGGGGGGTACAACAATGAGCAGTTCTTC. Encoded protein: CATSRGSGGYNNEQFF. The genes are TRBV15 and TRBJ2-1, with 10 bases lining up with TRBD2. CDR1 is LNHNV, CDR2 YYDKDF, per germline (reference sequence). The CDR3 has 16 amino acids. J was trimmed by 5 bases and V by 1 base; bases with no gene match: 5.

The genes are TRBV18 and TRBJ2-7; a possible D gene is TRBD1 (6 bases). Germline V CDR1 and CDR2: KGHSH, LQKENI. The CDR3 runs to 17 residues. V shed 3 bases and J shed 3 bases, with 21 bases lying between them. CDR3 loop: CASSPVNDRPTFYEQYF. DNA of the CDR3: TGTGCCAGCTCACCGGTTAACGACAGGCCAACATTCTACGAGCAGTACTTC.

V gene TRBV5-4 combines with J gene TRBJ1-4, with 10 nucleotides matching TRBD1. This CDR3 has 15 amino acids. Per the germline V gene, CDR1 is SGHNT and CDR2 is YYREEE (reference sequence). Unmatched junction bases numbered 6, after V lost 7 bases and J lost 3 bases. CDR3 nucleotide sequence: TGTGCCAGCCAATCGACAGGGGGCCCTAATGAAAAACTGTTTTTT. The encoded protein is CASQSTGGPNEKLFF.

This chain's CDR3 is CASSQEPGTEQYF. DNA for the CDR3: TGCGCCAGCAGCCAAGAACCAGGAACCGAGCAGTACTTC. This chain links TRBV4-1 with TRBJ2-7; D is ambiguous. The CDR3 runs 13 residues. Germline V gene data show CDR1 as MGHRA and CDR2 as YSYEKL. V lost 0 bases, J lost 6 bases, and 9 bases lay in between.

V is TRBV19 and J is TRBJ1-2; D gene ambiguous. The CDR3 contains 13 residues. Trimming removed 5 bases at V and 10 bases at J, with 17 bases between. Per germline, CDR1 LNHDA and CDR2 SQIVND (reference sequence). This chain's CDR3 is CASSLPTTSFYTF. The CDR3, as DNA: TGTGCCAGTAGTTTGCCGACAACTTCCTTCTACACCTTC.

This clone has just a few counts. The rearrangement joins TRBV7-2 to TRBJ2-1; 12 nucleotides align to TRBD2. The CDR3 consists of 15 residues. V lost 5 bases and J lost 9; bases outside the gene matches: 8. Germline V gives CDR1 SGHTA, CDR2 FQGNSA. The DNA for the CDR3 is TGTGCCAGCAGCGTAACTAGCGGGGGGCGAGGTGAGCAGTTCTTC. This translates into CASSVTSGGRGEQFF.

The chain has TRBV28 and TRBJ2-7, with D hard to call. The CDR3 runs to 13 residues. The germline CDR1 and CDR2 sequences are MDHEN and SYDVKM. V was shortened by 9 bases and J by 0 bases, with 12 bases between the two germline ends. CDR3: CASRVGSSYEQYF. CDR3 DNA: TGTGCCAGTCGGGTTGGTAGCTCCTACGAGCAGTACTTC.

V usage is TRBV7-9 and J usage is TRBJ1-3, with 8 positions matching TRBD1. The ends lost 5 bases at V and 1 base at J; junction bases unmatched: 10. The CDR3 consists of 17 residues. Germline CDR1 and CDR2: SEHNR and FQNEAQ (reference sequence). The CDR3 bases are TGTGCCAGCAGCGCAGACAGATACAGGGGGTCTGGAAACACCATATATTTT. Amino acid sequence: CASSADRYRGSGNTIYF. The full variable domain, rest sourced from reference TRBV7-9 and TRBJ1-3, is DTGVSQNPRHKITKRGQNVTFRCDPISEHNRLYWYRQTLGQGPEFLTYFQNEAQLEKSRLLSDRFSAERPKGSFSTLEIQRTEQGDSAMYLCASSADRYRGSGNTIYFGEGSWLTVV.

V gene TRBV18 combines with J gene TRBJ2-2; D is perhaps TRBD2 (6 bases). This CDR3 is 15 amino acids long. Germline V gene data show CDR1 as KGHSH and CDR2 as LQKENI. V dropped 2 bases and J dropped 3 bases, with 10 bases sitting between them. CDR3 DNA: TGTGCCAGCTCACCAATAGCGGATCACACCGGGGAGCTGTTTTTT. Translation gives CASSPIADHTGELFF. Filled out from reference TRBV18 and TRBJ2-2, the complete variable domain reads NAGVMQNPRHLVRRRGQEARLRCSPMKGHSHVYWYRQLPEEGLKFMVYLQKENIIDESGMPKERFSAEFPKEGPSILRIQQVVRGDSAAYFCASSPIADHTGELFFGEGSRLTVL.

The J gene is TRBJ1-2, the V gene TRBV19; TRBD1 matches at 9 bases. The CDR3 loop spans 18 amino acids. V shed 0 bases, J shed 5 bases, and the junction held 13 bases outside the gene matches. Germline CDR1 is LNHDA and CDR2 is SQIVND (reference sequence). The CDR3: CASSIDGLGTGRIYGYTF. CDR3 nucleotide sequence: TGTGCCAGTAGTATAGACGGCCTCGGGACAGGGAGAATATATGGCTACACCTTC.

The CDR3 reads CASSIDRQGAETGELFF. CDR3 DNA sequence: TGTGCCAGTAGTATAGACCGACAGGGGGCGGAGACCGGGGAGCTGTTTTTT. V usage is TRBV19 and J usage is TRBJ2-2; TRBD1 aligns across 10 bases. Germline V gene lookup returns CDR1 LNHDA and CDR2 SQIVND (reference sequence). Trimming cost V 0 bases and J 5 bases; bases outside gene matches: 6. The CDR3 is made up of 17 amino acids.

V gene TRBV7-8 combines with J gene TRBJ1-1; D perhaps matches TRBD1 (6 bases). Deletions cut 5 bases from V and 5 bases from J, with 15 bases between. The germline V gene has CDR1 SGHVS and CDR2 FQNEAQ. The CDR3 loop spans 14 amino acids. As DNA, the CDR3 is TGTGCCAGCAGCCTCCAGGGGACGGTAACTGAAGCTTTCTTT. Protein: CASSLQGTVTEAFF.

The chain has TRBV4-1 and TRBJ2-1; 10 nucleotides align to TRBD1. Germline values: CDR1 MGHRA, CDR2 YSYEKL. CDR3 length: 16 amino acids. Trimming cost V 1 base and J 4 bases; bases outside gene matches: 4. For the CDR3, the DNA is TGCGCCAGCAGCCAAGCGGGGACAGGGGAATACAATGAGCAGTTCTTC. It encodes CASSQAGTGEYNEQFF.

The V call is TRBV4-1, the J call TRBJ2-7; 8 nucleotides agree with TRBD1. Germline V CDR1 and CDR2: MGHRA, YSYEKL. Germline trimming cut 4 bases from V and 3 bases from J; bases unmatched to any gene: 17. This CDR3 has 18 amino acids. CDR3 sequence (DNA): TGCGCCAGCAGCCTCAAAGACCCGAGGCAGGGGGCGGTCTACGAGCAGTACTTC. Translated: CASSLKDPRQGAVYEQYF.

The gene calls are TRBV5-1 and TRBJ2-5, with TRBD1 matching 7 bases. Germline V gene lookup returns CDR1 SGHRS and CDR2 YFSETQ. The CDR3 is made up of 14 amino acids. After removal of 4 bases from V and 9 bases from J, the junction contained 12 bases not matched to a gene. The CDR3 region has the DNA TGCGCCAGCAGCCCTGGGACAGCCCCAGGGTCCCAGTACTTC. Protein product: CASSPGTAPGSQYF.

The V call is TRBV2, the J call TRBJ1-4; a weak D match, TRBD1 (6 bases). The CDR3 is 14 amino acids. Germline V gene sequence: CDR1 SNHLY, CDR2 FYNNEI. V lost 7 bases and J 1 base, leaving 10 bases between the germline ends. The CDR3 DNA sequence: TGTGCCAGCATGGGAGGGGGAACTAATGAAAAACTGTTTTTT. Translation gives CASMGGGTNEKLFF.

This chain joins TRBV6-1 and TRBJ1-2; D gene uncertain. Germline lookup yields CDR1 MNHNS and CDR2 SASEGT. This CDR3 is 12 amino acids long. V was pared by 2 bases and J by 5 bases, with 6 bases between. CDR3 DNA: TGTGCCAGCAGTGAACGGACTTATGGCTACACCTTC. Translation: CASSERTYGYTF.

This clone was counted between two and nine times. The chain recombines TRBV19 with TRBJ1-1; no firm D call. The CDR3 sequence is 13 residues long. Deletions cut 6 bases from V and 8 bases from J, with 16 bases between. Germline V gene sequence: CDR1 LNHDA, CDR2 SQIVND (reference sequence). Here the CDR3 reads CASSSLGSDEAFF. The CDR3, as DNA: TGTGCCAGTAGCTCCCTGGGTAGCGACGAAGCTTTCTTT.

The J gene is TRBJ2-5, the V gene TRBV7-9; 7 bases line up with TRBD2. CDR3 length equals 15 residues. V dropped 0 bases and J dropped 5; count of bases not matched to a gene: 6. Germline V gene lookup returns CDR1 SEHNR and CDR2 FQNEAQ (reference sequence). This CDR3 reads CASSLARGLLETQYF. In DNA, the CDR3 is TGTGCCAGCAGCTTAGCGCGGGGGTTGCTGGAGACCCAGTACTTC.

This sequence joins TRBV5-3 and TRBJ1-4, with D hard to call. TRBV5-3 is classed as an ORF, of uncertain function. This CDR3 is 14 amino acids long. The V gene lost 0 bases and the J gene lost 8 bases, with 11 bases spanning the gap. This chain's CDR3 is CARSLGTGKEKLFF. The CDR3 DNA reads TGTGCCAGAAGCTTGGGGACGGGGAAGGAAAAACTGTTTTTT.

A single count supports this clone. This sequence joins TRBV4-1 and TRBJ2-3; 7 bases are a match to TRBD1. Germline assignment: CDR1 MGHRA and CDR2 YSYEKL. Trimming took 5 bases from V and 6 from J; bases not matched to a gene: 11. The CDR3 consists of 15 residues. CDR3 amino acids: CASSFRDRKEDTQYF. The CDR3 DNA is TGCGCCAGCAGCTTCCGGGACAGAAAAGAGGATACGCAGTATTTT.

This clone was detected only a few times. J is TRBJ2-7 and V is TRBV30; no firm D call. CDR3 length: 9 amino acids. The germline CDR1 and CDR2 sequences are GTSNPN and SVGIG (reference sequence). V lost 8 bases to trimming and J lost 5 bases, with 7 bases between them. CDR3 bases: TGTGCCAGCCGTCACGAGCAGTACTTC. Translating it yields CASRHEQYF.